These 3 T cell receptor beta chains originate from one sample sequenced in a study of cytomegalovirus exposure and HLA in healthy donors. Assay used: immunoSEQ multiplex PCR; TCRdb lists only in-frame clones, some missing. The sample has under 150,000 clones; roughly 90% are singletons. The material sequenced was PBMCs. These receptors came from a man younger than 35 in good health and CMV-seronegative.

The chain uses TRBV6-1 and TRBJ1-6; no clear D. The CDR3 loop spans 15 amino acids. Germline loops: CDR1 MNHNS, CDR2 SASEGT. The V gene lost 2 bases and the J gene lost 6 bases, with 11 bases spanning the gap. The chain's CDR3 is CASSELLEANSPLHF. In DNA form, the CDR3 reads TGTGCCAGCAGTGAACTCTTGGAGGCTAATTCACCCCTCCACTTT.

This rearrangement joins TRBV5-4 to TRBJ1-1; 7 bases map to TRBD1. Trimming took 0 bases from V and 10 from J; bases not matched to a gene: 15. Germline assignment: CDR1 SGHNT and CDR2 YYREEE (reference sequence). CDR3 size: 16 residues. The CDR3 sequence: CASSLVGPQTGRRAFF. CDR3 DNA sequence: TGTGCCAGCAGCTTGGTGGGGCCCCAGACAGGGCGGCGAGCTTTCTTT. The full variable domain, rest sourced from reference TRBV5-4 and TRBJ1-1, is ETGVTQSPTHLIKTRGQQVTLRCSSQSGHNTVSWYQQALGQGPQFIFQYYREEENGRGNFPPRFSGLQFPNYSSELNVNALELDDSALYLCASSLVGPQTGRRAFFGQGTRLTVV.

The V gene is TRBV27, the J gene TRBJ2-6, with 7 bases that match TRBD1. Germline trimming cut 2 bases from V and 0 bases from J; bases unmatched to any gene: 13. This CDR3 spans 20 amino acids. From germline, CDR1 is MNHEY and CDR2 SMNVEV (reference sequence). The CDR3 coding sequence is TGTGCCAGCAGTTTAGGACTTTCCGGGACAGTTAACTCTGGGGCCAACGTCCTGACTTTC. Its protein product is CASSLGLSGTVNSGANVLTF.